A selection of T cell receptor beta chains follows, all from one sample in a study of T cells after yellow fever vaccination. TCRdb fed the 5' RACE reads into MiXCR, producing one record per CDR3 protein. The sample comprises about 200,000 distinct CDR3 sequences, 3% to 3.5% of which are singletons, and approximately 3.5% rests with the top ten. The input for sequencing was CD4+ T cells sorted from PBMCs, taken 10 days after the yellow fever booster vaccination. Receptors originate from a man younger than 35 who received the YFV17D yellow fever vaccine. Each CDR3 is given with its conserved first and last residue. The order of the fields is V gene, J gene, clone size, D gene, CDR3 DNA, CDR3 protein. A D gene is named only where the DNA matches it firmly. Where a row states a size, it is once, few, many or the class of an expanded clone; other rows omit it.

TRBV7-6	TRBJ2-1	few	-	TGTGCCAGCAGCTCCCCTAACAATGAGCAGTTCTTC	CASSSPNNEQFF
TRBV2	TRBJ2-2	-	-	TGTGCCACCTCTCCGGGCGGGGAGCTGTTTTTT	CATSPGGELFF
TRBV19	TRBJ2-3	-	-	TGTGCCAGTAGTATGGAGAACAGATTCACAGATACGCAGTATTTT	CASSMENRFTDTQYF
TRBV18	TRBJ1-2	few	-	TGTGCCAGCTCACCGGTAGCAGGGAGTAACTATGGCTACACCTTC	CASSPVAGSNYGYTF
TRBV11-2	TRBJ2-5	few	-	TGTGCCAGCAGCTCCCGACGGGACCCCTACCGGGAGACCCAGTACTTC	CASSSRRDPYRETQYF
TRBV2	TRBJ1-2	-	TRBD1	TGTGCCAGCAGCGACAGGGGAGATGGCTACACCTTC	CASSDRGDGYTF
TRBV11-1	TRBJ2-6	many	TRBD2	TGTGCCAGCAGCTTCGGGAGGTTGAACTCTGGGGCCAACGTCCTGACTTTC	CASSFGRLNSGANVLTF
TRBV4-3	TRBJ1-2	-	-	TGCGCCAGCAGCCAGACACCGGGACGCGGCTACACCTTC	CASSQTPGRGYTF
TRBV29-1	TRBJ2-6	many	-	TGCAGCGTTGAGAGGGACACTGACTCTGGGGCCAACGTCCTGACTTTC	CSVERDTDSGANVLTF
TRBV29-1	TRBJ1-5	few	-	TGCAGCGTCTGGACAGAGCCCCAGCATTTT	CSVWTEPQHF
TRBV18	TRBJ2-1	few	-	TGTGCCAGCTCACCCCGGAGGGGGGCCTACAATGAGCAGTTCTTC	CASSPRRGAYNEQFF
TRBV2	TRBJ2-5	-	-	TGTGCCAGCCTCGGGCAGGCGTTACAAGAGACCCAGTACTTC	CASLGQALQETQYF
TRBV19	TRBJ1-5	few	-	TGTGCCAGTAGTGAGCGTTATAGCAATCAGCCCCAGCATTTT	CASSERYSNQPQHF
TRBV2	TRBJ1-6	-	-	TGTGCCAGCAGACAGGGATCCTCCTATAATTCACCCCTCCACTTT	CASRQGSSYNSPLHF
TRBV12-3/TRBV12-4	TRBJ1-6	many	-	TGTGCCAGCAGCCCTGGACTCTATAATTCACCCCTCCACTTT	CASSPGLYNSPLHF
TRBV30	TRBJ1-4	-	TRBD1	TGTGCCTGGAGTCCCTGGACAGGGTGGCGTGAAAAACTGTTTTTT	CAWSPWTGWREKLFF
TRBV5-5	TRBJ2-4	many	-	TGTGCCAGCAGTATTGCGGGAAGGAGCATAGCCAAAAACATTCAGTACTTC	CASSIAGRSIAKNIQYF
TRBV6-1	TRBJ2-7	-	TRBD2	TGTGCCAGCAGTGACCCCGGGGGGTTCTACGAGCAGTACTTC	CASSDPGGFYEQYF
TRBV6-5	TRBJ2-2	many	-	TGTGCCAGCAAAAGCCCAACCTTCGCCGGGGAGCTGTTTTTT	CASKSPTFAGELFF
TRBV12-3/TRBV12-4	TRBJ1-2	few	-	TGTGCCAGCACACCTTCTAAGCAGGGGGGCTACACCTTC	CASTPSKQGGYTF
TRBV25-1	TRBJ1-4	few	-	TGTGCCAGCAGTGAAGACACCCCCATCGGTGAAAAACTGTTTTTT	CASSEDTPIGEKLFF
TRBV12-3/TRBV12-4	TRBJ1-6	-	-	TGTGCCAGCAGGGCAAACACGTTATCACCCCTCCACTTT	CASRANTLSPLHF
TRBV18	TRBJ1-1	many	-	TGTGCCAGCTCACCAGAAGTACCCGCTGAAGCTTTCTTT	CASSPEVPAEAFF
TRBV6-5	TRBJ2-5	-	TRBD1	TGTGCCAGCAGTCAGACAGGGTCGGGGTCTTCCCAGTACTTC	CASSQTGSGSSQYF
TRBV12-3/TRBV12-4	TRBJ2-1	many	-	TGTGCCAGCACCTTGCTAGCGGAGCAGTTCTTC	CASTLLAEQFF
TRBV28	TRBJ1-1	-	-	TGTGCCAGCAGACCCCAGGGGACTGAAGCTTTCTTT	CASRPQGTEAFF
TRBV7-9	TRBJ2-3	many	TRBD2	TGTGCCAGCAGCTTCCGACTAGCGGGGGCCACAGATACGCAGTATTTT	CASSFRLAGATDTQYF
TRBV27	TRBJ2-3	few	-	TGTGCCAGCAGCCCGTTGGACTTTGGGGCAGATACGCAGTATTTT	CASSPLDFGADTQYF
TRBV20-1	TRBJ2-1	-	TRBD1	TGCAGTGCCGAAAGAAGACAGGGGACCCACAATGAGCAGTTCTTC	CSAERRQGTHNEQFF
TRBV7-9	TRBJ2-2	many	TRBD1	TGTGCCAGCAGCCGGGGACAGGGATGGACCGGGGAGCTGTTTTTT	CASSRGQGWTGELFF
TRBV4-2	TRBJ1-5	-	TRBD1	TGTGCCAGCAGCCAAGCGGAGGGACAGGGTGTCAGACAGCCCCAGCATTTT	CASSQAEGQGVRQPQHF
TRBV12-3/TRBV12-4	TRBJ1-2	few	-	TGTGCCAGCAGTTTAGCCGGGGTCGGCTATGGCTACACCTTC	CASSLAGVGYGYTF
TRBV4-3	TRBJ1-5	few	-	TGCGCCAGCAGCCAAGAACGACATTACAATCAGCCCCAGCATTTT	CASSQERHYNQPQHF
TRBV9	TRBJ2-2	many	TRBD1	TGTGCCAGCAGCGACGACAGGGGGCTGGGCACCGGGGAGCTGTTTTTT	CASSDDRGLGTGELFF
TRBV19	TRBJ1-2	many	TRBD1	TGTGCCAGTAGAGCCCCGGGACAGAACTATGGCTACACCTTC	CASRAPGQNYGYTF
TRBV12-3/TRBV12-4	TRBJ2-2	many	-	TGTGCCAGCAGGCAGGGGTGGAACACCGGGGAGCTGTTTTTT	CASRQGWNTGELFF
TRBV5-1	TRBJ1-2	few	-	TGCGCCAGCAGCGCCTTACAGACGAACTATGGCTACACCTTC	CASSALQTNYGYTF
TRBV7-2	TRBJ1-1	many	TRBD1	TGTGCCAGCAGCTGGGGACAGTTGAACACTGAAGCTTTCTTT	CASSWGQLNTEAFF
TRBV24-1	TRBJ1-5	few	-	TGTGCCGCTAGTCAGGGAAATCAGCCCCAGCATTTT	CAASQGNQPQHF
TRBV5-6	TRBJ1-6	few	-	TGTGCCAGCAGCCCTACGGGAGGATATAATTCACCCCTCCACTTT	CASSPTGGYNSPLHF
TRBV5-5	TRBJ2-7	-	TRBD2	TGTGCCAGCAGCTTGGGACTAGCGGGAAAGGGGGAGCAGTACTTC	CASSLGLAGKGEQYF
TRBV4-1	TRBJ2-3	few	-	TGCGCCAGCAGCCAAGATGAGGGGAGCTACACAGATACGCAGTATTTT	CASSQDEGSYTDTQYF
TRBV4-3	TRBJ1-5	many	-	TGCGCCAGCAGCCAAGAGAGGCAGGGCTATTTGAGCAGGCCCCAGCATTTT	CASSQERQGYLSRPQHF
TRBV28	TRBJ2-5	few	TRBD1	TGTGCCAGCAGCCGCCCCGGGACAGACCAAGAGACCCAGTACTTC	CASSRPGTDQETQYF
TRBV2	TRBJ2-5	many	-	TGTGCCAGCAGACAGGGAGGGGAGACCCAGTACTTC	CASRQGGETQYF
TRBV20-1	TRBJ2-3	-	-	TGCAGTGCTAGACACGTCCTCAGCACAGATACGCAGTATTTT	CSARHVLSTDTQYF